Each of the 9 T cell receptor beta chains below was sequenced from the same sample in a study of PD-1 blockade in classical Hodgkin lymphoma. The time point was: newly diagnosed, previously untreated cHL patient sample. TCRdb keeps only in-frame clones here, not all; method: immunoSEQ multiplex PCR. The sample holds tens of thousands of clones, approximately 95% seen once. Sequencing was performed on peripheral blood mononuclear cells (PBMCs). The source is a human donor with classical Hodgkin lymphoma.

This chain joins TRBV9 and TRBJ2-1, with D perhaps given as TRBD1 or TRBD2 (7 bases each). Germline loops: CDR1 SGDLS, CDR2 YYNGEE. Trimming cost V 3 bases and J 10 bases, with 23 bases left between them. CDR3 size: 16 residues. The CDR3 reads CASSADRVREAGEQFF. DNA of the CDR3: TGTGCCAGCAGCGCCGACAGGGTAAGGGAAGCGGGGGAGCAGTTCTTC.

This rearrangement joins TRBV27 to TRBJ1-1; D might be TRBD1 (6 bases). This CDR3 is built from 17 residues. V gave up 4 bases and J gave up 0 bases, with 18 bases separating them. The germline V gene encodes CDR1 MNHEY and CDR2 SMNVEV (reference sequence). CDR3 sequence: CASSSWPGTTMNTEAFF. DNA for the CDR3: TGTGCCAGCAGTTCCTGGCCCGGGACAACAATGAACACTGAAGCTTTCTTT.

This rearrangement joins TRBV27 to TRBJ2-7, with 13 bases aligning to TRBD2. Looked up from germline, CDR1 is MNHEY and CDR2 is SMNVEV (reference sequence). The CDR3 is 18 residues long. V dropped 2 bases and J dropped 2; count of bases not matched to a gene: 9. CDR3 nucleotides: TGTGCCAGCAGTTTAACTAGCGGGAGGGGAGGTCTAACCTACGAGCAGTACTTC. This codes for CASSLTSGRGGLTYEQYF.

The V and J genes are TRBV10-3 and TRBJ2-7, with TRBD1 matching 7 bases. This CDR3 spans 12 amino acids. Unmatched junction bases numbered 8, after V lost 8 bases and J lost 7 bases. Germline values: CDR1 ENHRY, CDR2 SYGVKD. As DNA, the CDR3 is TGTGCCATCGGAAGACAGGGTTGGGAGCAGTACTTC. The encoded protein is CAIGRQGWEQYF.

The J gene is TRBJ1-6, the V gene TRBV5-1, with D maybe TRBD1 (5 bases). The CDR3 spans 14 residues. V gave up 7 bases and J gave up 8 bases, with 16 bases separating them. CDR1 is SGHRS and CDR2 is YFSETQ in the germline V gene. The CDR3 spells CASGDWATDSPLHF. For the CDR3, the DNA is TGCGCCAGCGGCGACTGGGCGACAGATTCACCCCTCCACTTT.

This chain links TRBV7-2 with TRBJ2-1, with TRBD2 as a possible D gene (6 bases). There are 14 residues in the CDR3. Per germline, CDR1 SGHTA and CDR2 FQGNSA. V lost 5 bases and J lost 0, with 8 bases in between. The CDR3 sequence: CASSVGGSYNEQFF. CDR3 bases: TGTGCCAGCAGCGTGGGGGGCTCCTACAATGAGCAGTTCTTC.

CDR3 DNA sequence: TGTGCCAGCCGCACGAGCTCTGGAAACACCATATATTTT. Its translation is CASRTSSGNTIYF. This chain joins TRBV6-5 and TRBJ1-3, with no clear D. This CDR3 is built from 13 residues. Trimming took off 8 bases at V and 0 bases at J, with 8 bases between the two ends. Germline V gives CDR1 MNHEY, CDR2 SVGAGI.

V is TRBV5-5 and J is TRBJ1-3; D ambiguous. The CDR3 totals 18 residues. V gave up 2 bases and J gave up 0 bases, with 18 bases separating them. Germline CDR1 is SGHKS and CDR2 is YYEKEE (reference sequence). DNA of the CDR3: TGTGCCAGCAGCTTATTTTCCGGAGCCCGCGCCTCTGGAAACACCATATATTTT. Its translation: CASSLFSGARASGNTIYF.

This chain links TRBV12-5 with TRBJ2-2; the D gene is possibly TRBD2 (5 bases). Trimming took 9 bases from V and 1 from J, leaving 15 bases between them. There are 15 residues in the CDR3. In germline, CDR1 is LGHNT, CDR2 FRNRAP. CDR3 region: CASRGLGENTGELFF. The CDR3 DNA reads as TGTGCTAGCCGCGGCCTGGGAGAGAACACCGGGGAGCTGTTTTTT.